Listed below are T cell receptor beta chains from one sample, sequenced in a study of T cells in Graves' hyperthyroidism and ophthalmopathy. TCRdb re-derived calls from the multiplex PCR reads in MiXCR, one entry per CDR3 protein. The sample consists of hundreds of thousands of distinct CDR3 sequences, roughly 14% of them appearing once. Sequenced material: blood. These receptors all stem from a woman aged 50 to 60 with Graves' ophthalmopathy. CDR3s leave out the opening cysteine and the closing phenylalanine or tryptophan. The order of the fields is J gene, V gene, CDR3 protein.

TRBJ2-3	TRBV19	ASSMKNTQY
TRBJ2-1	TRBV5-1	ASTPGSYNEQF
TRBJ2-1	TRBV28	ASSSAEVANYNEQF
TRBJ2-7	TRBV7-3	ASSRGTIVPYEQY
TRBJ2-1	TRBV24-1	ATSDQEGAIYNEQF
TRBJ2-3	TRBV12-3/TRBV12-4	ASSYYRGHTDTQY
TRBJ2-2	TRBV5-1	ASSLESGLNTGELF
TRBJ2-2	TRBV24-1	ATSTRDRGNTGELF
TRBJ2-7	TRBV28	ASTSSSGRTYEQY
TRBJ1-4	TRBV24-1	ATSDGKSGTGVEKLF
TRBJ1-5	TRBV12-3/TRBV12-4	ASSQIKGNNQPQH
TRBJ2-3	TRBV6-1	ASTPGLRTDTQY
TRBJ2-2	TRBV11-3	ASSFGLAGVTNTGELF
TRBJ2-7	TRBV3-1	ASSHRDRVYEQY
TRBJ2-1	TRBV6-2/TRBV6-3	ASSRPGLANNEQF
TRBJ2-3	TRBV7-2	ASSLDVFISTDTQY
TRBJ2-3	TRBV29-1	SVEGHSGSADTQY
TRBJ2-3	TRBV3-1	ASSQDGGTDTQY
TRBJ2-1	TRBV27	ASSWRRTSGRGGNEQF
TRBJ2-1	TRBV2	ASSVASGTTYNEQF
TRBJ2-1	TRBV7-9	ASSLDLLASGRWGAEQF
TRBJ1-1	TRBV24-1	ATSGGHQNTEAF
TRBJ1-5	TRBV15	ATSFLDQPQH
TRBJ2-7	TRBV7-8	ASSSRPPWDRRYYEQY
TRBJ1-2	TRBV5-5	ASSQDAQVVYGYT
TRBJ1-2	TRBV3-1	ASSHAGTADGYT
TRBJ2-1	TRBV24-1	AASDSSGWFHEQF
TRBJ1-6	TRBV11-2	ASSLEVQSPLH
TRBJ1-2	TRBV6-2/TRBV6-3	ASRTDRNYGYT
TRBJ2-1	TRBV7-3	ASSEYTSGDYNEQF
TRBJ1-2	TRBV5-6	ASSANWGSNYGYT
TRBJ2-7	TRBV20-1	SARDPLREGPYEQY
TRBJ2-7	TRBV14	ASSAVTGTGYHEQY
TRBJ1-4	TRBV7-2	ASSTYADENEKLF
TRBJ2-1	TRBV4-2	ASSLERTTYNEQF
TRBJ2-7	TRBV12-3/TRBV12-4	ASSLGDTSYEQY
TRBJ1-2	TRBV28	ASSLGGTETNYGYT
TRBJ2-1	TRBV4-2	ASSFTSGGNNEQF
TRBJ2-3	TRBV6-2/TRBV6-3	ASRPSRLARTDAQY
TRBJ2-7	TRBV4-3	ASSQGTSGTHEQY
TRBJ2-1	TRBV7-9	ASSLVPIPGHEQF